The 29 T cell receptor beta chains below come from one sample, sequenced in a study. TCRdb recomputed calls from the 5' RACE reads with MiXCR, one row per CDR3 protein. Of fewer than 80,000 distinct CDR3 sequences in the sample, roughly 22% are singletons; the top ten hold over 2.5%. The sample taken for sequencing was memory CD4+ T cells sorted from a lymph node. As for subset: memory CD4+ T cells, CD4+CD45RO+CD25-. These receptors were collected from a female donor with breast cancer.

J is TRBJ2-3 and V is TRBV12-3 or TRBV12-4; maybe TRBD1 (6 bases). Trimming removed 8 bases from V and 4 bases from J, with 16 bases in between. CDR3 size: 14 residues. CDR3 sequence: CASGLTGNADTQYF. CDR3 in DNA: TGTGCCAGCGGTCTAACAGGGAACGCAGATACGCAGTATTTT.

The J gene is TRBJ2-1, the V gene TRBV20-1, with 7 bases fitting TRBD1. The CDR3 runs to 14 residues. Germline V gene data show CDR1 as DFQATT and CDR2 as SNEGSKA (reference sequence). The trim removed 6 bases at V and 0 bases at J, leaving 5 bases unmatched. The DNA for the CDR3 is TGCAGTGCGGTACGGGACAGCTCCTACAATGAGCAGTTCTTC. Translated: CSAVRDSSYNEQFF.

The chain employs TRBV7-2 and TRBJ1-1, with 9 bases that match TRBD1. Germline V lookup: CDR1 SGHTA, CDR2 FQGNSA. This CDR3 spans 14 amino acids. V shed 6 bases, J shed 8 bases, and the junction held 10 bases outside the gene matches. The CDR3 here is CASRVSPGTGEAFF. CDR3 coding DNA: TGTGCCAGCAGGGTCAGCCCCGGGACAGGGGAAGCTTTCTTT.

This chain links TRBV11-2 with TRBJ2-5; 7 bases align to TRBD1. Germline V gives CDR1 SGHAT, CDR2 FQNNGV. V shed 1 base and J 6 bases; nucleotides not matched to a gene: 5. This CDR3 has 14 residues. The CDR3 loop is CASSLVGGGKTQYF. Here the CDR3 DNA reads TGTGCCAGCAGCTTAGTAGGGGGCGGAAAGACCCAGTACTTC. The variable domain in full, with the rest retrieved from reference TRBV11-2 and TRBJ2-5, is EAGVAQSPRYKIIEKRQSVAFWCNPISGHATLYWYQQILGQGPKLLIQFQNNGVVDDSQLPKDRFSAERLKGVDSTLKIQPAKLEDSAVYLCASSLVGGGKTQYFGPGTRLLVL.

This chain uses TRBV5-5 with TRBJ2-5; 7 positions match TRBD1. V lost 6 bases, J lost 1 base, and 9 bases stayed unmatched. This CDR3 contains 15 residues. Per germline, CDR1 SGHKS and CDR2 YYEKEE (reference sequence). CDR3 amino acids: CASNLITGVQETQYF. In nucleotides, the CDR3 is TGTGCCAGCAACCTTATTACAGGGGTCCAAGAGACCCAGTACTTC.

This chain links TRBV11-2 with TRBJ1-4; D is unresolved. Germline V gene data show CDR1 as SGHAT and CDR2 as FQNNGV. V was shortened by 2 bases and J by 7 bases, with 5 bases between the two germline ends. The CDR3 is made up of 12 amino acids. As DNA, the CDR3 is TGTGCCAGCAGCTTACTGATTGAAAAACTGTTTTTT. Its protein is CASSLLIEKLFF.

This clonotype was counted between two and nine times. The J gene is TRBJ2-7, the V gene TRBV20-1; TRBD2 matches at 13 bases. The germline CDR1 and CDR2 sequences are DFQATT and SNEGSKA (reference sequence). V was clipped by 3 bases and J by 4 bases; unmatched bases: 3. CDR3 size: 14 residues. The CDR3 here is CSASKGLAGYEQYF. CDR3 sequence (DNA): TGCAGTGCTAGTAAGGGACTAGCGGGATACGAGCAGTACTTC.

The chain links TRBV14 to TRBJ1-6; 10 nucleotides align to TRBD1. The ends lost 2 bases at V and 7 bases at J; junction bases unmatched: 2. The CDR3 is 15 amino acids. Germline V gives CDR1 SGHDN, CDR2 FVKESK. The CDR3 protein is CASSQLGQGNSPLHF. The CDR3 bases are TGTGCCAGCAGCCAACTGGGACAGGGGAATTCACCCCTCCACTTT.

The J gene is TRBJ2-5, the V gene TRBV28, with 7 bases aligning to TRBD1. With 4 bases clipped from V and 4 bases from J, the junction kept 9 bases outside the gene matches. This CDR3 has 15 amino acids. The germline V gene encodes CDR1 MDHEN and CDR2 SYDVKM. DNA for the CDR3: TGTGCCAGCAGTTCTCTACAGGGGCTGGGAGAGACCCAGTACTTC. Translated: CASSSLQGLGETQYF. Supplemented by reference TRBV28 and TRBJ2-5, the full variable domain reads DVKVTQSSRYLVKRTGEKVFLECVQDMDHENMFWYRQDPGLGLRLIYFSYDVKMKEKGDIPEGYSVSREKKERFSLILESASTNQTSMYLCASSSLQGLGETQYFGPGTRLLVL.

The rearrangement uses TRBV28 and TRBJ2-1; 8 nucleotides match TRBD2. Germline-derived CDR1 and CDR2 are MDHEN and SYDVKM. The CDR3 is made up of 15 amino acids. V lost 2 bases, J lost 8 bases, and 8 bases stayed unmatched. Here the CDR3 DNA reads TGTGCCAGCAGTTTACCGGGAGGGCCCTCGGATGAGCAGTTCTTC. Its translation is CASSLPGGPSDEQFF.

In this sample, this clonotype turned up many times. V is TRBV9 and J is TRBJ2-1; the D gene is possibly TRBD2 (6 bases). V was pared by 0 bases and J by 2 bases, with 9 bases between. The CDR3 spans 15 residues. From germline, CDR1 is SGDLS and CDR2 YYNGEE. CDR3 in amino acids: CASSVAGDAYNEQFF. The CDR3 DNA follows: TGTGCCAGCAGCGTAGCGGGGGACGCCTACAATGAGCAGTTCTTC. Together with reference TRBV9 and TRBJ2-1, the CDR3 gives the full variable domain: DSGVTQTPKHLITATGQRVTLRCSPRSGDLSVYWYQQSLDQGLQFLIQYYNGEERAKGNILERFSAQQFPDLHSELNLSSLELGDSALYFCASSVAGDAYNEQFFGPGTRLTVL.

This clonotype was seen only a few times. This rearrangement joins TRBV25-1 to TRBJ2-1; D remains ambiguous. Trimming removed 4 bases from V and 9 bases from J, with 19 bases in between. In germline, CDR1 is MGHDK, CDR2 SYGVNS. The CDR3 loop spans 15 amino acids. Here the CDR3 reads CASSVGNSRAAEQFF. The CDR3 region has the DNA TGTGCCAGCAGTGTCGGAAACTCCAGAGCCGCTGAGCAGTTCTTC.

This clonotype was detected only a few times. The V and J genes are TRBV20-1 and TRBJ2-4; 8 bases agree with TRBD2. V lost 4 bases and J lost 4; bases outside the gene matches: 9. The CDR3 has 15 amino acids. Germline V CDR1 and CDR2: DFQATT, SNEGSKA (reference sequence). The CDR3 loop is CSATGGQREKNIQYF. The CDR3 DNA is TGCAGTGCTACGGGGGGCCAGCGGGAGAAAAACATTCAGTACTTC.

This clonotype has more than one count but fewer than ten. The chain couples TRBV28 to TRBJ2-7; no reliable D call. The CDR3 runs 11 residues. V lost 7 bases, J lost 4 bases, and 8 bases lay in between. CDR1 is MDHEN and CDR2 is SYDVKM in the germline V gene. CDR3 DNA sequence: TGTGCCAGCAAAGGGTGGTACGAGCAGTACTTC. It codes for CASKGWYEQYF.

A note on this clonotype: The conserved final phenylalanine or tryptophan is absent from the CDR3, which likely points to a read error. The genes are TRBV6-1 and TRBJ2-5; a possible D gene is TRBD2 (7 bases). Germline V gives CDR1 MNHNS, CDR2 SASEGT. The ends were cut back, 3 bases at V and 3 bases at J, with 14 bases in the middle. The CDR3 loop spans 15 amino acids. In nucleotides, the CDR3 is TGTGCCAGCAGTGATGATCGGGGGGCGGAAGAGACCCAGTACTCC. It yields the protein CASSDDRGAEETQYS.

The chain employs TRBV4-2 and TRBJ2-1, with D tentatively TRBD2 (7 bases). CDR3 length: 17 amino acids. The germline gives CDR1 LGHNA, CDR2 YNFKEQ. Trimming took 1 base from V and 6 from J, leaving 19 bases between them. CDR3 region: CASSQATGGPLGNEQFF. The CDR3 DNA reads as TGTGCCAGCAGCCAAGCAACCGGGGGGCCGTTAGGCAATGAGCAGTTCTTC.

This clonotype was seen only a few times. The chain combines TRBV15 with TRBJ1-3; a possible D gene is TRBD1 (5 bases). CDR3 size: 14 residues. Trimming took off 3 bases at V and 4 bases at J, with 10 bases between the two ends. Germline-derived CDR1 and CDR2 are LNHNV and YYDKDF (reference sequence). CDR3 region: CATSSRGSGNTIYF. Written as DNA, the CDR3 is TGTGCCACCAGCAGTCGGGGGTCAGGAAACACCATATATTTT.

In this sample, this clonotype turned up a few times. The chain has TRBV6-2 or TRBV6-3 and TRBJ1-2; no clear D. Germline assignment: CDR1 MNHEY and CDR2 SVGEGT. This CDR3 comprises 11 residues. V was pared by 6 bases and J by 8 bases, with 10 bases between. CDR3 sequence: CASSGMLGYTF. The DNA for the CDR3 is TGTGCCAGCAGCGGGATGTTGGGCTACACCTTC.

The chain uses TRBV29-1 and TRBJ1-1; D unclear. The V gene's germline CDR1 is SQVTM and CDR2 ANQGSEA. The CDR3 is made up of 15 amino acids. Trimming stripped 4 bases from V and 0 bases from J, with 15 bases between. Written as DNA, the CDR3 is TGCAGCGTTGCACAGAGAACCTTTATGAACACTGAAGCTTTCTTT. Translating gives CSVAQRTFMNTEAFF.

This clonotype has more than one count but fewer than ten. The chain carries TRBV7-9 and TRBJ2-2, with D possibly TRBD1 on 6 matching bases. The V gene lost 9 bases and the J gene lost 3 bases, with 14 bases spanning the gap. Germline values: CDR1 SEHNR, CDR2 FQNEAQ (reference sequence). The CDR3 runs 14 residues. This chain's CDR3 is CASRKTGHTGELFF. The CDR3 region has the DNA TGTGCCAGTCGAAAGACAGGACACACCGGGGAGCTGTTTTTT.

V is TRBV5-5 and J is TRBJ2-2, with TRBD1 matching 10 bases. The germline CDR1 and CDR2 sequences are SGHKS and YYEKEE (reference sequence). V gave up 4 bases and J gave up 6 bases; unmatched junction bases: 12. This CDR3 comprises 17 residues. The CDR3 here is CASSTTGGAIFPGELFF. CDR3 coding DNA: TGTGCCAGCAGCACGACAGGGGGCGCAATATTTCCCGGGGAGCTGTTTTTT.

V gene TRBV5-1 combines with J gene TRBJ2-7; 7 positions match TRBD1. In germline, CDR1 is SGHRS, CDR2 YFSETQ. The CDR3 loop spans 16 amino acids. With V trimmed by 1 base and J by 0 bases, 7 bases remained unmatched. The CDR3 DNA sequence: TGCGCCAGCAGCTTGAAGCTACAGGGGTCCTCCTACGAGCAGTACTTC. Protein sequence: CASSLKLQGSSYEQYF.

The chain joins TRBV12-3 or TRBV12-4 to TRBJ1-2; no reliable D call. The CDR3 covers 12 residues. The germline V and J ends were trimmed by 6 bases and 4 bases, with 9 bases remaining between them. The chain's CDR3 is CASSKGPYGYTF. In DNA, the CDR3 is TGTGCCAGCAGCAAAGGGCCCTATGGCTACACCTTC.

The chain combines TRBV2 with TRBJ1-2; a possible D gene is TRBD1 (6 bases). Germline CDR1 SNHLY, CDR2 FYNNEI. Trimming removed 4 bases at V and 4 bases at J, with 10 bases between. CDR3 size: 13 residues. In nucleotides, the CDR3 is TGTGCCAGCAGTGCCGGACAGTTCTATGGCTACACCTTC. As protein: CASSAGQFYGYTF.

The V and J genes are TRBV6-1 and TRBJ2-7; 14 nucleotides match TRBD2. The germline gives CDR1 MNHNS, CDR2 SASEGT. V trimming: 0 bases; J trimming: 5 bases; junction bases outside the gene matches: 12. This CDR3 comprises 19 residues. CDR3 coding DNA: TGTGCCAGCAGTGAAGCTGGGACTAGCGGGAGAAGTTTCGAGAACGAGCAGTACTTC. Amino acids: CASSEAGTSGRSFENEQYF.

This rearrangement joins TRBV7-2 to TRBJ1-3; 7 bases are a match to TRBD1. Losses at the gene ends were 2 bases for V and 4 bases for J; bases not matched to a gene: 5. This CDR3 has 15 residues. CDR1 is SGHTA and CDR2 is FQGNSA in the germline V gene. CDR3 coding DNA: TGTGCCAGCAGCTTATGGTCAGGGGGAGGAAACACCATATATTTT. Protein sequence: CASSLWSGGGNTIYF.

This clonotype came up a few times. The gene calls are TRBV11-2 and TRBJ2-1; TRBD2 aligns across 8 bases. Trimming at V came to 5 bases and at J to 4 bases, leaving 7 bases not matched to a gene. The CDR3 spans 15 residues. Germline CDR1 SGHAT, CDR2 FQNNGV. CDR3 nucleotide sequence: TGTGCCAGCAGCCCGGTGACTAGCGTATACAATGAGCAGTTCTTC. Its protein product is CASSPVTSVYNEQFF.

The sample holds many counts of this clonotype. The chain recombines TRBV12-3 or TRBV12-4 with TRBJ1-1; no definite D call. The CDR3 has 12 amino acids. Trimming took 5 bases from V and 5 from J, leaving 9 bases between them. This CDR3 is CASSPARTEAFF. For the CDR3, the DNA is TGTGCCAGCAGTCCAGCGAGGACTGAAGCTTTCTTT.

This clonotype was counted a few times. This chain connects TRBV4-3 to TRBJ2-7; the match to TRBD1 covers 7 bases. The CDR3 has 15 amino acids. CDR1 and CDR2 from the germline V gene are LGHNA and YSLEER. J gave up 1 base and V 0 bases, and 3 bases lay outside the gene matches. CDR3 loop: CASSQDWGQSYEQYF. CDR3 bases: TGCGCCAGCAGCCAAGATTGGGGACAGTCCTACGAGCAGTACTTC.